This is a list of T cell receptor beta chains from one sample in a study of T cell responses to AZD1222 COVID-19 vaccine. Data came from immunoSEQ multiplex PCR; TCRdb stores just in-frame clones and leaves some out. The sample has about 110,000 clones, roughly 92% seen once. The sequencing used peripheral blood, collected 28 days after the second AZD1222 dose. The source of these receptors is an adult who received the AZD1222 COVID-19 vaccine. Each CDR3 is given with its conserved first and last residue. D genes are given only for firm matches. Expanded clones get a size class; other rows say once, few or many, or leave the size out.

size,V,J,D,CDR3,DNA
NA,TRBV2,TRBJ1-2,NA,CAISAVQQGYYGYTF,TGTGCCATAAGTGCGGTCCAACAGGGATACTATGGCTACACCTTC
NA,TRBV4-1,TRBJ2-1,TRBD2,CASSQDQSGGMINEQFF,TGCGCCAGCAGCCAAGATCAGAGCGGGGGGATGATAAATGAGCAGTTCTTC
once,TRBV7-2,TRBJ1-2,NA,CASSLDSDGYTF,TGTGCCAGCAGCCTCGACAGTGATGGCTACACCTTC
NA,TRBV4-2,TRBJ1-6,TRBD1,CASSQGDRVGSPLHF,TGTGCCAGCAGCCAAGGGGACAGGGTGGGTTCACCCCTCCACTTT
NA,TRBV4-2,TRBJ1-6,NA,CASSQGPARVFSPLHF,TGTGCCAGCAGCCAAGGGCCCGCCAGGGTCTTTTCACCCCTCCACTTT
NA,TRBV28,TRBJ1-2,NA,CASSLRSLYGYTF,TGTGCCAGCAGTTTGCGGTCTCTCTATGGCTACACCTTC
NA,TRBV28,TRBJ1-4,NA,CASSFRGLANEKLFF,TGTGCCAGCAGTTTCAGGGGTCTAGCTAATGAAAAACTGTTTTTT
NA,TRBV7-9,TRBJ2-7,NA,CASSAFVRDLREQYF,TGTGCCAGCAGCGCGTTCGTGAGGGACCTCCGCGAGCAGTACTTC
NA,TRBV15,TRBJ1-1,TRBD1,CATSITREGGEEAFF,TGTGCCACCAGCATCACGAGAGAAGGGGGCGAGGAAGCTTTCTTT
NA,TRBV5-1,TRBJ1-3,NA,CASSLGPGRSGNTIYF,TGCGCCAGCAGCTTGGGGCCCGGCAGGTCTGGAAACACCATATATTTT
once,TRBV2,TRBJ1-3,NA,CASRGPSGNTIYF,TGTGCCAGCAGGGGGCCGTCCGGAAACACCATATATTTT
NA,TRBV7-3,TRBJ2-3,NA,CASSWEGGSTDTQYF,TGTGCCAGCAGCTGGGAGGGGGGGAGCACAGATACGCAGTATTTT
NA,TRBV1,TRBJ1-3,NA,CTSSPLGTPSGNTIYF,TGCACCAGCAGCCCCCTCGGAACTCCCTCTGGAAACACCATATATTTT
NA,TRBV30,TRBJ2-2,NA,CAWSVPERGTGELFF,TGTGCCTGGAGTGTACCCGAAAGAGGCACCGGGGAGCTGTTTTTT
NA,TRBV11-2,TRBJ1-1,NA,CASSSPRGGGGRTSAFF,TGTGCCAGCAGCTCCCCCAGGGGCGGGGGGGGAAGAACATCGGCTTTCTTT
NA,TRBV7-2,TRBJ1-1,NA,CASSLDRGGVEAFF,TGTGCCAGCAGCTTAGATAGGGGAGGGGTTGAAGCTTTCTTT
NA,TRBV5-1,TRBJ2-3,TRBD2,CASSLFPSGGSADTQYF,TGCGCCAGCAGCTTATTCCCTAGCGGGGGGAGTGCAGATACGCAGTATTTT
NA,TRBV3-1/TRBV3-2,TRBJ2-2,TRBD2,CASSSEPGLAGGPWTGELFF,TGTGCCAGCAGCTCAGAACCGGGACTAGCGGGGGGGCCTTGGACCGGGGAGCTGTTTTTT
NA,TRBV4-3,TRBJ1-3,TRBD1,CASSHSPGQEFSGNTIYF,TGCGCCAGCAGCCACTCCCCGGGACAGGAATTCTCTGGAAACACCATATATTTT
NA,TRBV5-1,TRBJ1-3,NA,CASSPDSHSGNTIYF,TGCGCCAGCAGCCCCGACAGCCACTCTGGAAACACCATATATTTT
NA,TRBV19,TRBJ1-4,NA,CASSIMGTGAKLFF,TGTGCCAGTAGTATTATGGGGACTGGAGCAAAACTGTTTTTT
NA,TRBV27,TRBJ1-4,NA,CASSPHFGGYETNEKLFF,TGTGCCAGCAGTCCCCATTTCGGGGGATATGAAACTAATGAAAAACTGTTTTTT
NA,TRBV19,TRBJ2-5,NA,CASSIGVQETQYF,TGTGCCAGTAGTATAGGAGTCCAAGAGACCCAGTACTTC
NA,TRBV7-2,TRBJ2-7,TRBD1,CASSSYPGQGYEQYF,TGTGCCAGCAGCTCTTACCCTGGACAGGGCTACGAGCAGTACTTC
NA,TRBV4-1,TRBJ1-4,TRBD1,CASSQDQPGGETNEKLFF,TGCGCCAGCAGCCAAGATCAACCAGGGGGGGAAACTAATGAAAAACTGTTTTTT
few,TRBV15,TRBJ2-6,NA,CATSPSSGANVLTF,TGTGCCACCAGCCCCAGCTCTGGGGCCAACGTCCTGACTTTC
NA,TRBV7-2,TRBJ1-2,NA,CASSLARTLSGGYTF,TGTGCCAGCAGCTTAGCGAGAACACTCTCGGGTGGCTACACCTTC
NA,TRBV6-1,TRBJ2-5,NA,CASSKADSLRTQYF,TGTGCCAGCAGTAAAGCGGACAGTCTGAGGACCCAGTACTTC
NA,TRBV6-5,TRBJ2-2,NA,CASKGLGNTGELFF,TGTGCCAGCAAGGGCCTGGGGAACACCGGGGAGCTGTTTTTT